The 10 T cell receptor beta chains given below trace back to one sample, sequenced in a study of blood T cell repertoires in COVID-19 (TCRdb year 2020). The method was the immunoSEQ multiplex PCR assay. TCRdb re-hosts the immuneACCESS table, in-frame sequences only. Its copies lack some clones; in the studies checked, an unresolved V gene accounts for under half of them, and the cause for the rest is not known. The table for this sample lists 150,000 or so clones; roughly 91% of them were counted only once. Of the sample, around 4.5% is held by the ten largest clones. The sample consisted of peripheral blood. Receptor source: a man aged 60 to 75 with COVID-19, enrolled during active disease.

This clone was picked up one time. The V gene is TRBV10-2, the J gene TRBJ1-5; D is perhaps TRBD1 (5 bases). The germline V gene has CDR1 WSHSY and CDR2 SAAADI. This CDR3 has 16 residues. The V end lost 2 bases, the J end lost 3 bases, and 14 bases lay between the germline ends. CDR3 in DNA: TGCGCCAGCAGTGAGGGAGCAGGGAGGATCAATCAGCCCCAGCATTTT. Protein product: CASSEGAGRINQPQHF.

This chain joins TRBV30 and TRBJ2-2; 12 nucleotides agree with TRBD1. J was trimmed by 4 bases and V by 5 bases; bases with no gene match: 5. The CDR3 consists of 15 residues. CDR1 and CDR2 (germline): GTSNPN, SVGIG (reference sequence). The CDR3 DNA reads as TGTGCCTGGGGGAGGGACAGGGGGCGCACCGGGGAGCTGTTTTTT. Translating gives CAWGRDRGRTGELFF.

The chain joins TRBV7-2 to TRBJ1-2, with D hard to call. V was pared by 5 bases and J by 0 bases, with 13 bases between. This CDR3 comprises 15 residues. CDR1 is SGHTA and CDR2 is FQGNSA in the germline V gene. Here the CDR3 reads CASSDRLSANYGYTF. DNA for the CDR3: TGTGCCAGCAGCGATAGACTGTCAGCTAACTATGGCTACACCTTC.

V and J are TRBV18 and TRBJ2-2, with 9 positions matching TRBD2. The CDR3 loop spans 15 amino acids. V was pared by 4 bases and J by 3 bases, with 3 bases of the junction left unmatched. In germline, CDR1 is KGHSH, CDR2 LQKENI. The CDR3 DNA reads TGTGCCAGCTCACTTACTAGCGGGTACACCGGGGAGCTGTTTTTT. Residues: CASSLTSGYTGELFF.

The V gene is TRBV7-9, the J gene TRBJ2-3; D gene ambiguous. Germline CDR1 is SEHNR and CDR2 is FQNEAQ (reference sequence). V dropped 6 bases and J dropped 2 bases, with 15 bases sitting between them. The CDR3 contains 15 residues. CDR3 sequence: CASSTGGRITDTQYF. CDR3 bases: TGTGCCAGCAGTACCGGTGGCAGGATCACAGATACGCAGTATTTT. The full variable domain, completed using reference TRBV7-9 and TRBJ2-3, is DTGVSQNPRHKITKRGQNVTFRCDPISEHNRLYWYRQTLGQGPEFLTYFQNEAQLEKSRLLSDRFSAERPKGSFSTLEIQRTEQGDSAMYLCASSTGGRITDTQYFGPGTRLTVL.

This clone came up a few times. The chain carries TRBV4-3 and TRBJ2-2; D gene unclear. Germline assignment: CDR1 LGHNA and CDR2 YSLEER. V lost 1 base and J 2 bases, leaving 8 bases between the germline ends. CDR3 length equals 15 residues. CDR3 DNA sequence: TGCGCCAGCAGCCAAGGGCAGGTTAACACCGGGGAGCTGTTTTTT. Translation gives CASSQGQVNTGELFF.

V usage is TRBV9 and J usage is TRBJ1-2, with D possibly TRBD1 on 5 matching bases. There are 13 residues in the CDR3. Germline-derived CDR1 and CDR2 are SGDLS and YYNGEE. The V and J ends lost 4 bases and 3 bases respectively, with 10 bases between them. The CDR3 DNA follows: TGTGCCAGCAGCTCGGACAATTACTATGGCTACACCTTC. This gives the protein CASSSDNYYGYTF.

The V call is TRBV6-2 or TRBV6-3, the J call TRBJ2-1, with D maybe TRBD1 (6 bases). The germline CDR1 and CDR2 sequences are MNHEY and SVGEGT. With 5 bases removed from V and 3 bases from J, the gap between germline ends came to 14 bases. This CDR3 has 15 amino acids. The CDR3 reads CASSTTGTFYNEQFF. The DNA for the CDR3 is TGTGCCAGCAGTACGACAGGAACATTCTACAATGAGCAGTTCTTC.

V is TRBV2 and J is TRBJ1-4; 9 nucleotides align to TRBD1. The CDR3 covers 17 residues. Germline-derived CDR1 and CDR2 are SNHLY and FYNNEI. V shed 7 bases and J 5 bases; nucleotides not matched to a gene: 14. CDR3: CASMPGTGLVSNEKLFF. For the CDR3, the DNA is TGTGCCAGCATGCCTGGGACAGGGTTGGTGTCAAATGAAAAACTGTTTTTT.

The chain combines TRBV15 with TRBJ1-2; D is possibly TRBD1 (6 bases). This CDR3 comprises 14 residues. Germline CDR1 LNHNV, CDR2 YYDKDF (reference sequence). Trimming shortened V by 0 bases and J by 7 bases, and 12 bases separated the two germline ends. Here the CDR3 DNA reads TGTGCCACCAGCAGAGATCAGCAGGGGTCTGGCTACACCTTC. Translating gives CATSRDQQGSGYTF.